This record concerns one TCR beta chain sequence. Its specificity is unknown. The CDR3 length is 15 residues. Per the germline V gene, CDR1 is SGHVS and CDR2 is FNYEAQ. The V segment lost 6 bases and the J segment 4 bases; nucleotides outside the gene matches: 8. The data belong to a study of metastatic and nonmetastatic thyroid tumors. Across the study: Comparison of repertoires was carried out across blood and tumor or nodule tissue from malignant and benign thyroid patients. Study findings and constraints: Malignant tumors reportedly showed significantly higher TCR beta diversity than benign nodules in both blood and tumor.

Original data processing: A classifier for distant metastasis in papillary thyroid cancer was constructed using CDR3 differences observed across clinicopathological groups. TCRdb reassembled clones from the PCR reads with MiXCR. TCRdb's processing, not the authors', yielded these V and J calls. This table has about 14,000 clones, about 33% appearing once. Thyroid surgery had not been preceded by any treatment in any patient. The receptor comes from a female donor with papillary thyroid cancer or a benign thyroid nodule (not recorded which). Some clones in this sample may be carry-over from other donors' samples. The chain is built from TRBV7-6 and TRBJ1-3, with TRBD1 matching 8 bases. Specimen: tumor tissue. The CDR3 sequence is CASSSTGVAGNTIYF. DNA of the CDR3: TGTGCCAGCAGTTCGACAGGGGTAGCGGGAAACACCATATATTTT. The full variable domain, in which reference TRBV7-6 and TRBJ1-3 provide the parts outside the CDR3, is GAGVSQSPRYKVTKRGQDVALRCDPISGHVSLYWYRQALGQGPEFLTYFNYEAQQDKSGLPNDRFSAERPEGSISTLTIQRTEQRDSAMYRCASSSTGVAGNTIYFGEGSWLTVV.